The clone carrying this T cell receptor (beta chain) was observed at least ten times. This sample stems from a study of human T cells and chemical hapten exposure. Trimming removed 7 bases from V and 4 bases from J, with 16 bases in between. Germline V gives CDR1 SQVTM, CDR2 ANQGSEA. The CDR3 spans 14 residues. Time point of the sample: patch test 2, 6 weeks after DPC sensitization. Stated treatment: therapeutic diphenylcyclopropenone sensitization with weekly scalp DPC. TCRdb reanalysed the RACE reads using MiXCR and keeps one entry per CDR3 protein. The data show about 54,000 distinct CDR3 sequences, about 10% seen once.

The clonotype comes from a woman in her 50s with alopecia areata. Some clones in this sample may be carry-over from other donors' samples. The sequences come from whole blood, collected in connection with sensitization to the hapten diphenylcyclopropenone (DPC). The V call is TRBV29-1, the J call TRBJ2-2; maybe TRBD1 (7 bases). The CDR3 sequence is CSAVRQGGTGELFF. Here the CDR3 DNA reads TGCAGCGCCGTCCGACAGGGAGGCACCGGGGAGCTGTTTTTT.